These 22 T cell receptor beta chains share one sample of origin, sequenced in a study of tissue T cells after allogeneic stem cell transplantation. The time point was: mouse harvest day 14 after allogeneic transplant. The graft held 10^6 splenic CD5+ T cells and 10^7 T-cell-depleted bone marrow cells. The protocol was immunoSEQ multiplex PCR, while the TCRdb copy is restricted to in-frame clones and leaves out a portion. The table has roughly 4,000 clones, about half seen once. The material sequenced was gut tissue. Every receptor here comes from a female BALB/c mouse given C57BL/6 T cells with graft-versus-host disease after an allogeneic hematopoietic cell transplant.

This clone showed up just a few times. Mouse germline and gene names are used. The sequenced fragment ends 1 residue before the CDR3 boundary, so the rest is inferred from the germline J gene. V gene TRBV29 combines with J gene TRBJ1-5; 7 bases are shared with TRBD1. Germline CDR1 and CDR2: MSHET and SYDVDS. The CDR3 covers 14 residues. V dropped 3 bases and J dropped 2; count of bases not matched to a gene: 1. The CDR3 bases that were read are TGTGCTAGCAGTTTCACAGGGGACAACCAGGCTCCGCTT. It translates to CASSFTGDNQAPL. The complete CDR3 protein is CASSFTGDNQAPLF.

In the case of this clone: Genes here carry mouse names. The part of the CDR3 DNA that was read is TGTGCCTGGAGTCTGTGGGGCACAGAAGTCTTC. Translating gives CAWSLWGTEVF. The full CDR3 is CAWSLWGTEVFF. The genes are TRBV31 and TRBJ1-1; D call uncertain. The read ends 1 residue early relative to the CDR3; the germline J gene fills the gap. Trimming stripped 0 bases from V and 4 bases from J, with 6 bases between. Germline CDR1 and CDR2: GKSSPN and SITVG. The CDR3 contains 12 residues.

This clone came up a few times. All gene names here are mouse names. The CDR3 end falls 1 residue outside the read, so it is completed with the germline J gene. The chain employs TRBV2 and TRBJ1-3, with D uncertain. Germline V lookup: CDR1 LGHNA, CDR2 YSYQKL. Trimming pared 4 bases from V and 0 bases from J, leaving 7 bases between. CDR3 size: 14 residues. The CDR3 DNA, read in part, is TGTGCCAGCAGCCTCGACAATTCTGGAAATACGCTCTAT. Translation gives CASSLDNSGNTLY. The full-length CDR3 reads as CASSLDNSGNTLYF.

As for this clone: These gene names are mouse names. The DNA ends 1 residue before the CDR3 does, and the rest of the CDR3 is filled in from the germline J gene. The chain combines TRBV26 with TRBJ1-1; 10 bases align to TRBD1. Germline-derived CDR1 and CDR2 are KGHPV and FQNQEV (reference sequence). The J segment lost 5 bases and the V segment lost 3 bases, leaving 3 bases of the junction unmatched. This CDR3 spans 14 amino acids. The CDR3 spells CASSLDRGPTEVFF. Partial CDR3 DNA: TGTGCCAGCAGTCTCGACAGGGGGCCTACAGAAGTCTTC.

This clone has only one observation. The germline and genes are mouse ones. The observed sequence ends 1 residue before the CDR3 terminus, with the missing tail filled in from the germline J gene. The rearrangement uses TRBV26 and TRBJ2-4, with TRBD2 matching 12 bases. Germline lookup yields CDR1 KGHPV and CDR2 FQNQEV (reference sequence). With 4 bases clipped from V and 10 bases from J, the junction kept 6 bases outside the gene matches. CDR3 size: 14 residues. The CDR3 spells CASSPGLGGTALYF. Partial CDR3 DNA: TGTGCCAGCAGTCCGGGACTGGGGGGAACTGCCTTGTAC.

This clone was picked up one time. The gene symbols are mouse symbols. The observed sequence ends 1 residue before the CDR3 terminus, with the missing tail filled in from the germline J gene. This chain links TRBV26 with TRBJ1-1, with 7 bases lining up with TRBD1. Germline values: CDR1 KGHPV, CDR2 FQNQEV (reference sequence). The CDR3 totals 15 residues. V lost 5 bases and J lost 0; bases outside the gene matches: 6. Incomplete CDR3 DNA: TGTGCCAGCAGTGCCTCCGGGACAGCAAACACAGAAGTCTTC. Residues: CASSASGTANTEVF. Given in full, the CDR3 is CASSASGTANTEVFF. Based on the CDR3 plus reference TRBV26 and TRBJ1-1, the full variable domain is NSKVIQTPRYLVKGQGQKAKMRCIPEKGHPVVFWYQQNKNNEFKFLINFQNQEVLQQIDMTEKRFSAECPSNSPCSLEIQSSEAGDSALYLCASSASGTANTEVFFGKGTRLTVV.

About this clone itself: The genes and germline here are from mouse. The read finishes 1 residue shy of the CDR3 end, and the germline J gene is used to complete it. V is TRBV24 and J is TRBJ1-4; D not resolved. Trimming removed 3 bases at V and 0 bases at J, with 8 bases between. CDR1 and CDR2 from the germline V gene are KGHTA and FRNEEI. The length of the CDR3 is 15 residues. The CDR3 DNA, read in part, is TGTGCCAGCAGTCTCAGACACATTTCCAACGAAAGATTATTT. Residues: CASSLRHISNERLF. The whole CDR3 is CASSLRHISNERLFF.

In regard to this clone: Each gene name is a mouse one. Read coverage stops 1 residue before the CDR3 terminus; the germline J gene supplies the remainder. The genes are TRBV26 and TRBJ2-2, with a tentative D call TRBD1 (5 bases). Per the germline V gene, CDR1 is KGHPV and CDR2 is FQNQEV (reference sequence). Trimming removed 2 bases at V and 0 bases at J, with 7 bases between. The CDR3 spans 15 residues. The CDR3 protein is CASSLDRSNTGQLYF. CDR3 bases read: TGTGCCAGCAGTCTGGACAGATCAAACACCGGGCAGCTCTAC.

Points on this clone: The gene names here belong to mouse. The CDR3 is cut off 1 residue early in the read; its end comes from the germline J gene. This chain joins TRBV26 and TRBJ1-2; TRBD1 agrees at 7 bases. The V gene's germline CDR1 is KGHPV and CDR2 FQNQEV (reference sequence). V dropped 5 bases and J dropped 4; count of bases not matched to a gene: 4. CDR3 length: 13 amino acids. CDR3 bases read: TGTGCCAGCAGTAGACAGGGTGCCTCCGACTACACC. Its translation is CASSRQGASDYT. The complete CDR3 sequence is CASSRQGASDYTF.

With regard to this clone: Mouse gene names apply. The read stops 1 residue short of the end of the CDR3; the missing end is completed from the germline J gene. The chain links TRBV26 to TRBJ2-2; 13 bases are shared with TRBD2. V lost 7 bases, J lost 4 bases, and 6 bases stayed unmatched. The CDR3 runs to 16 residues. Germline V CDR1 and CDR2: KGHPV, FQNQEV (reference sequence). The CDR3: CASTLDWGGSTGQLYF. The covered CDR3 bases are TGTGCCAGCACCCTGGACTGGGGGGGCAGCACCGGGCAGCTCTAC.

Comment on this clone: Gene labels here are mouse ones. Read coverage stops 1 residue before the CDR3 terminus; the germline J gene supplies the remainder. The rearrangement joins TRBV17 to TRBJ1-2; TRBD1 is a possible D gene (6 bases). Germline V gene data show CDR1 as MNHDT and CDR2 as YYDKIL. The CDR3 consists of 13 residues. V was shortened by 4 bases and J by 3 bases, with 9 bases between the two germline ends. CDR3 sequence reads: CASSTRGDSDYTF. The sequenced CDR3 bases are TGTGCTAGCAGTACCAGGGGTGACTCCGACTACACC.

In regard to this clone: The listed genes are named as in mouse. The sequenced CDR3 bases are TGTGCCAGCTCTTACAGGGGTTCTGGAAATACGCTCTAT. Residues: CASSYRGSGNTLY. The entire CDR3 protein reads CASSYRGSGNTLYF. The rearrangement links TRBV12-2 to TRBJ1-3; TRBD1 aligns across 7 bases. The DNA ends 1 residue before the CDR3 does, and the rest of the CDR3 is filled in from the germline J gene. The CDR3 has 14 amino acids. The germline V gene has CDR1 SGHLS and CDR2 HYDKME. J gave up 0 bases and V 3 bases, and 1 base lay outside the gene matches.

As concerns this clone: Genes and germline come from the mouse. The CDR3 end lies 1 residue beyond the end of the read and is filled in from the germline J gene. J is TRBJ2-4 and V is TRBV23; the table's D call, TRBD2, has no DNA check behind it. From germline, CDR1 is KGHTA and CDR2 FQNQQP. This CDR3 comprises 15 residues. CDR3 DNA, as far as it was read: TGCTCCAGCAGTCAATCGACTGGGGGGAAAAACACCTTGTAC. Its translation: CSSSQSTGGKNTLY. The entire CDR3 reads CSSSQSTGGKNTLYF.

The table lists this clone with a few counts. Genes here carry mouse names. The read ends 1 residue shy of where the CDR3 ends; the end is completed using the germline J gene. The chain links TRBV26 to TRBJ2-5; 12 bases are a match to TRBD2. V lost 6 bases, J lost 8 bases, and 6 bases stayed unmatched. The CDR3 spans 14 residues. Germline V gives CDR1 KGHPV, CDR2 FQNQEV (reference sequence). CDR3 region: CASSLTGGAGTQYF. The sequenced CDR3 bases are TGTGCCAGCAGCTTGACTGGGGGGGCGGGCACCCAGTAC. Drawing the rest from reference TRBV26 and TRBJ2-5, the complete variable domain is NSKVIQTPRYLVKGQGQKAKMRCIPEKGHPVVFWYQQNKNNEFKFLINFQNQEVLQQIDMTEKRFSAECPSNSPCSLEIQSSEAGDSALYLCASSLTGGAGTQYFGPGTRLLVL.

A note on this clone: Gene and germline names: mouse. The CDR3 extends 1 residue past the end of the read, so its final part is completed from the germline J gene. The chain is built from TRBV24 and TRBJ1-3; TRBD1 aligns across 7 bases. Losses at the gene ends were 4 bases for V and 2 bases for J; bases not matched to a gene: 2. CDR1 and CDR2 from the germline V gene are KGHTA and FRNEEI. CDR3 size: 14 residues. The DNA read from the CDR3 is TGTGCCAGCAGTCCTCAGGGGGCTGGAAATACGCTCTAT. Amino acid sequence: CASSPQGAGNTLY. The entire CDR3 is CASSPQGAGNTLYF.

As regards this clone: Mouse names are used for the genes. The CDR3 end lies 1 residue beyond the end of the read and is filled in from the germline J gene. V is TRBV3 and J is TRBJ1-1; 8 positions match TRBD1. Germline V CDR1 and CDR2: SNHLY, FYNGKV (reference sequence). The ends lost 4 bases at V and 1 base at J; junction bases unmatched: 2. The CDR3 is 14 residues long. This CDR3 reads CASSSGTGNTEVFF. The DNA read from the CDR3 is TGTGCCAGCAGCTCCGGGACAGGGAACACAGAAGTCTTC.

Comment on this clone: The germline and genes are mouse ones. The sequenced fragment ends 1 residue before the CDR3 boundary, so the rest is inferred from the germline J gene. The chain carries TRBV12-1 and TRBJ1-1, with TRBD1 matching 9 bases. V shed 3 bases and J 4 bases; nucleotides not matched to a gene: 5. This CDR3 spans 14 amino acids. Per the germline V gene, CDR1 is SGHSN and CDR2 is HYEKVE. The covered CDR3 bases are TGTGCCAGCTCTTTCACGACAGGGGGCACAGAAGTCTTC. This gives the protein CASSFTTGGTEVF. Given in full, the CDR3 is CASSFTTGGTEVFF.

Concerning this clone: Mouse gene names apply. From the germline J gene comes the end of the CDR3, since the read stops 1 residue before it. The chain is built from TRBV13-2 and TRBJ2-5; D might be TRBD2 (7 bases). V dropped 0 bases and J dropped 2 bases, with 10 bases sitting between them. This CDR3 spans 15 amino acids. CDR1 is NNHNN, CDR2 SYGAGS, per germline (reference sequence). CDR3 sequence: CASGDVRGGQDTQYF. The sequenced CDR3 bases are TGTGCCAGCGGTGATGTAAGGGGGGGCCAAGACACCCAGTAC.

Note on this clone: The genes are named according to mouse. The read comes to an end 1 residue before the CDR3 does, leaving the germline J gene to fill in the end. The chain joins TRBV13-2 to TRBJ2-7; 8 positions agree with TRBD2. The CDR3 sequence is 14 residues long. With V trimmed by 3 bases and J by 7 bases, 9 bases remained unmatched. Germline V gives CDR1 NNHNN, CDR2 SYGAGS (reference sequence). CDR3 region: CASGVNWGWGEQYF. CDR3 DNA, as far as it was read: TGTGCCAGCGGTGTAAACTGGGGGTGGGGGGAACAGTAC.

Comments on this clone: Gene names are mouse gene names. The read terminates 1 residue before the CDR3 end, so the remaining end is supplied by the germline J gene. J is TRBJ2-1 and V is TRBV13-3, with D perhaps TRBD2 (5 bases). V was clipped by 3 bases and J by 1 base, with 11 bases between them. Germline V gene sequence: CDR1 NNHDY, CDR2 SYVADS. CDR3 length: 15 amino acids. The sequenced CDR3 bases are TGTGCCAGCAGTGGTATCTGGGAGAACTATGCTGAGCAGTTC. This codes for CASSGIWENYAEQF. The whole CDR3 sequence is CASSGIWENYAEQFF.

Within the sample, this clone is medium-sized (0.01 to 0.1%). The gene names here belong to mouse. The read terminates 1 residue ahead of where the CDR3 ends, so the germline J gene completes it. This chain uses TRBV26 with TRBJ1-3; 7 nucleotides agree with TRBD1. J lost 2 bases, V lost 4 bases, and 2 bases had no gene match. Germline V CDR1 and CDR2: KGHPV, FQNQEV (reference sequence). This CDR3 has 14 residues. The sequenced part of the CDR3 DNA is TGTGCCAGCAGTCCTCAGGGGGCTGGAAATACGCTCTAT. This codes for CASSPQGAGNTLY. The entire CDR3 protein is CASSPQGAGNTLYF.

Note on this clone: Genes here carry mouse names. The read comes to an end 1 residue before the CDR3 does, leaving the germline J gene to fill in the end. The rearrangement links TRBV26 to TRBJ2-5, with D unclear. The CDR3 extends over 11 amino acids. CDR1 and CDR2 (germline): KGHPV, FQNQEV (reference sequence). V shed 0 bases and J shed 6 bases, with 1 base lying between them. The sequenced part of the CDR3 DNA is TGTGCCAGCAGTCTGTCGGACACCCAGTAC. Its protein product is CASSLSDTQY. The whole CDR3 sequence is CASSLSDTQYF.